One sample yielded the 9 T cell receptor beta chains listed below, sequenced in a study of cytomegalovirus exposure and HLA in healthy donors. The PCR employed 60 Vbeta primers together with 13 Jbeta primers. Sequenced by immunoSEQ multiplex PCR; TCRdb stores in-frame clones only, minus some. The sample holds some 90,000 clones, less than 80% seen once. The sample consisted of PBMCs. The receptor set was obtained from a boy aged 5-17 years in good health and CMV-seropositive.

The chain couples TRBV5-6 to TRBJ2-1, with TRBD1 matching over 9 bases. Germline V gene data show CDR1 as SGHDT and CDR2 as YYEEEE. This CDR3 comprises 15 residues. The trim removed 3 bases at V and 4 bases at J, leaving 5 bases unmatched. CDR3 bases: TGTGCCAGCAGCTCGACAGGGGGGCGATACAATGAGCAGTTCTTC. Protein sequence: CASSSTGGRYNEQFF. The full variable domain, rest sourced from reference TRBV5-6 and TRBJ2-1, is DAGVTQSPTHLIKTRGQQVTLRCSPKSGHDTVSWYQQALGQGPQFIFQYYEEEERQRGNFPDRFSGHQFPNYSSELNVNALLLGDSALYLCASSSTGGRYNEQFFGPGTRLTVL.

The CDR3 DNA follows: TGTGCCAGCAGCTTGGCGAGACAGGCTCCGTATGGCTACACCTTC. Amino acids: CASSLARQAPYGYTF. V and J are TRBV5-6 and TRBJ1-2; TRBD1 might be the D (6 bases). Germline CDR1 SGHDT, CDR2 YYEEEE. V lost 0 bases and J 5 bases, leaving 14 bases between the germline ends. The CDR3 covers 15 residues.

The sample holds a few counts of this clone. Written as DNA, the CDR3 is TGCAGCGGACAGGGAGGCGCCGGGGAGCTGTTTTTT. Translating gives CSGQGGAGELFF. The genes are TRBV29-1 and TRBJ2-2; D is possibly TRBD1 (7 bases). CDR1 and CDR2 (germline): SQVTM, ANQGSEA. The CDR3 sequence is 12 residues long. V was shortened by 7 bases and J by 6 bases, with 12 bases between the two germline ends.

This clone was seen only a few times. This CDR3 reads CASSQVGGAKNIQYF. The CDR3 DNA reads TGTGCCAGCAGCCAAGTCGGGGGGGCCAAAAACATTCAGTACTTC. The V and J genes are TRBV4-2 and TRBJ2-4; 7 bases agree with TRBD2. With V trimmed by 1 base and J by 1 base, 1 base remained unmatched. The CDR3 covers 15 residues. The germline V gene has CDR1 LGHNA and CDR2 YNFKEQ.

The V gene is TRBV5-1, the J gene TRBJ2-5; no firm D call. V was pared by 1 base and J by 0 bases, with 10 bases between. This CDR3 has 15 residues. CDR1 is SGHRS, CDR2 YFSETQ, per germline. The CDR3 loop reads CASSLFARNQETQYF. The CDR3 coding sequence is TGCGCCAGCAGCTTGTTTGCCAGGAACCAAGAGACCCAGTACTTC.

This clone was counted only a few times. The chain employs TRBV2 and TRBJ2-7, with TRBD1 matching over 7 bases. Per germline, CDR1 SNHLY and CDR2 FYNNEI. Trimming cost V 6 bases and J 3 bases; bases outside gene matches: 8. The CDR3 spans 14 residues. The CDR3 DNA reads TGTGCCAGCAGCCAGGACAGGTCCTTCTACGAGCAGTACTTC. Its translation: CASSQDRSFYEQYF. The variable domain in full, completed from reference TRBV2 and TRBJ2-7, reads EPEVTQTPSHQVTQMGQEVILRCVPISNHLYFYWYRQILGQKVEFLVSFYNNEISEKSEIFDDQFSVERPDGSNFTLKIRSTKLEDSAMYFCASSQDRSFYEQYFGPGTRLTVT.

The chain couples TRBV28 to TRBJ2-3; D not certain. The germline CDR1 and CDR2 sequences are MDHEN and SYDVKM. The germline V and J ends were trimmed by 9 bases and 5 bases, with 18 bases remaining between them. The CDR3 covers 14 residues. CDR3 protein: CASRPPVNRDTQYF. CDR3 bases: TGTGCCAGTCGCCCGCCAGTTAACCGAGATACGCAGTATTTT.

CDR3 region: CASSNLAGGLYEQYF. The CDR3 DNA sequence: TGTGCCAGCAGTAACCTAGCGGGGGGCCTATACGAGCAGTACTTC. The chain links TRBV6-1 to TRBJ2-7; 11 bases are shared with TRBD2. CDR1 is MNHNS, CDR2 SASEGT, per germline. The CDR3 is 15 residues long. The V gene end was trimmed by 5 bases and the J gene end by 4 bases; junction bases not matched to a gene: 7.

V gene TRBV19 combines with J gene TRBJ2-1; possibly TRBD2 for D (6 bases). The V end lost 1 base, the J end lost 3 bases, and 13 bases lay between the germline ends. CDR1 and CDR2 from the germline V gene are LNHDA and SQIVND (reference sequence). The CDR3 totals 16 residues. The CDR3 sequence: CASSIGKRAYYNEQFF. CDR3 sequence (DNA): TGTGCCAGTAGTATAGGGAAGCGGGCCTACTACAATGAGCAGTTCTTC.